The present TCR beta chain was sequenced within a study of blood T cell repertoires in COVID-19. Whole-study context: PBMCs, B-cell-depleted T cells, or T cells were the source of the cDNA or gDNA that made up the material.

TCRdb's table, derived via immunoSEQ multiplex PCR, lists solely in-frame clones and lacks some. The sample records a few hundred thousand clones, about 86% being singletons. The study recruited people aged about 18 to 89 years across about 25 US areas. V was shortened by 1 base and J by 7 bases, with 12 bases between the two germline ends. CDR3 length equals 14 residues. CDR1 SGHRS and CDR2 YFSETQ come from the germline V gene. For this clone: This CDR3 is also generated by other DNA sequences in the sample.

Sequencing was done on a sample of PBMCs or T cells enriched from blood (not recorded which). The receptor comes from a man aged 25-45 years with acute COVID-19. The chain couples TRBV5-1 to TRBJ2-1; possibly TRBD2 for D (5 bases). The CDR3 DNA reads TGCGCCAGCAGCTTGACCGGCGGGCAAAATGAGCAGTTCTTC. It specifies CASSLTGGQNEQFF. Full variable domain (rest looked up from reference TRBV5-1 and TRBJ2-1): KAGVTQTPRYLIKTRGQQVTLSCSPISGHRSVSWYQQTPGQGLQFLFEYFSETQRNKGNFPGRFSGRQFSNSRSEMNVSTLELGDSALYLCASSLTGGQNEQFFGPGTRLTVL.